Shown below are 15 T cell receptor beta chains from a single sample sequenced in a study of regulatory T cells in long-lasting Graves disease. Arm-PCR of CDR3 regions with iRepertoire HTBI primers generated TCR beta libraries. From the multiplex PCR reads, TCRdb called clonotypes with MiXCR, one entry per CDR3 protein. This table has about 440,000 distinct CDR3 sequences, about 15% appearing once. Time point denoted: newly diagnosed GD, antithyroid drugs for less than 3 months. RNA extracted from PBMCs served as the sequencing template. This sample was also put to use in a study of T cells in Graves' hyperthyroidism and ophthalmopathy.

The starting material was peripheral blood mononuclear cells (PBMCs), obtained at new diagnosis, from a patient treated with antithyroid drugs. These receptors were collected from a woman in her twenties or thirties with Graves disease.

J is TRBJ2-2 and V is TRBV12-3 or TRBV12-4; D is tentatively TRBD1 or TRBD2 (5 bases each). V lost 8 bases, J lost 4 bases, and 11 bases lay in between. There are 13 residues in the CDR3. The CDR3: CASRYGGTGELFF. The CDR3 DNA is TGTGCCAGCCGCTATGGGGGCACCGGGGAGCTGTTTTTT.

The chain couples TRBV7-2 to TRBJ2-3; TRBD2 aligns across 10 bases. The CDR3 contains 17 residues. With 1 base clipped from V and 0 bases from J, the junction kept 4 bases outside the gene matches. Germline values: CDR1 SGHTA, CDR2 FQGNSA. CDR3 coding DNA: TGTGCCAGCAGCTTAGGCCCTAGCGGGAGTAGCACAGATACGCAGTATTTT. Its translation is CASSLGPSGSSTDTQYF.

This clonotype was seen repeatedly, ten times or more. V is TRBV27 and J is TRBJ2-7; 10 bases agree with TRBD1. CDR3 length: 15 residues. V shed 8 bases and J 2 bases; nucleotides not matched to a gene: 9. Germline CDR1 reads MNHEY; CDR2 reads SMNVEV (reference sequence). The CDR3 spells CASVAGTGATYEQYF. The CDR3 DNA sequence: TGTGCCAGCGTTGCCGGGACAGGGGCCACCTACGAGCAGTACTTC.

This clonotype was seen repeatedly, ten times or more. The CDR3 nucleotides read TGTGCCAGCTCACCACCGAGAGGGGCCATACGCCGCACAGATACGCAGTATTTT. Its translation: CASSPPRGAIRRTDTQYF. The V gene is TRBV18, the J gene TRBJ2-3; D is possibly TRBD1 or TRBD2 (5 bases each). This CDR3 comprises 18 residues. Germline V CDR1 and CDR2: KGHSH, LQKENI. V lost 0 bases and J lost 1, with 17 bases in between.

This clonotype was picked up a small number of times. J is TRBJ1-4 and V is TRBV15; D is uncertain. The CDR3 covers 13 residues. Germline V gene sequence: CDR1 LNHNV, CDR2 YYDKDF (reference sequence). Between the trimmed V and J ends, which lost 3 bases and 7 bases, there was a span of 9 bases. Here the CDR3 DNA reads TGTGCCACCAGCAGTTCCACGCTTGAAAAACTGTTTTTT. Amino acids: CATSSSTLEKLFF.

This clonotype has a count of ten or more. The chain recombines TRBV12-3 or TRBV12-4 with TRBJ1-2; D ambiguous. V lost 3 bases and J lost 4, with 12 bases in between. The CDR3 sequence is 14 residues long. In DNA form, the CDR3 reads TGTGCCAGCAGTTTCTTCTACAGCCCCTATGGCTACACCTTC. Encoded protein: CASSFFYSPYGYTF.

This clonotype was counted many times. V is TRBV19 and J is TRBJ2-1; TRBD2 might be the D (5 bases). Between the trimmed V and J ends, which lost 11 bases and 0 bases, there was a span of 14 bases. The CDR3 length is 14 residues. CDR1 is LNHDA, CDR2 SQIVND, per germline (reference sequence). CDR3 sequence reads: CAASGPSSYNEQFF. As DNA, the CDR3 is TGTGCCGCCAGCGGCCCGAGCTCCTACAATGAGCAGTTCTTC.

This clonotype came up many times. The V call is TRBV20-1, the J call TRBJ2-4, with 9 bases lining up with TRBD2. Looked up from germline, CDR1 is DFQATT and CDR2 is SNEGSKA (reference sequence). There are 16 residues in the CDR3. Trimming took 2 bases from V and 7 from J; bases not matched to a gene: 12. The CDR3 spells CSARNSGSRGQNIQYF. CDR3 DNA: TGCAGTGCTAGAAATAGCGGGAGTCGAGGTCAGAACATTCAGTACTTC.

This clonotype was detected ten times or more. The chain has TRBV20-1 and TRBJ2-3, with D maybe TRBD1 (5 bases). This CDR3 is built from 15 residues. Deletions cut 0 bases from V and 2 bases from J, with 12 bases between. Germline lookup yields CDR1 DFQATT and CDR2 SNEGSKA (reference sequence). The CDR3 reads CSARDLTDNTDTQYF. Here the CDR3 DNA reads TGCAGTGCTAGAGATCTGACGGACAACACAGATACGCAGTATTTT.

Only a few counts were recorded for this clonotype. The chain couples TRBV10-3 to TRBJ2-7; D is unclear. The CDR3 runs to 13 residues. V gave up 3 bases and J gave up 4 bases, with 10 bases separating them. Germline assignment: CDR1 ENHRY and CDR2 SYGVKD. Here the CDR3 reads CAISDNYQYEQYF. The CDR3 DNA reads TGTGCCATCAGTGATAATTATCAGTACGAGCAGTACTTC.

This chain connects TRBV5-1 to TRBJ2-1, with 11 bases identical to TRBD2. V shed 4 bases and J 4 bases; nucleotides not matched to a gene: 4. The CDR3 totals 15 residues. Germline lookup yields CDR1 SGHRS and CDR2 YFSETQ. The DNA of the CDR3 is TGCGCCAGCAGCAGGGGACTAGCGGAGTACAATGAGCAGTTCTTC. This codes for CASSRGLAEYNEQFF.

About this clonotype: This likely came from a read error, as a far larger clone is one base away. CDR3 in amino acids: CASSLVGGRGYNEQYF. The CDR3 coding sequence is TGCGCCAGCAGCTTGGTTGGTGGGAGGGGCTACAATGAGCAGTACTTC. The chain couples TRBV5-1 to TRBJ2-7; TRBD2 matches at 7 bases. Germline V gene lookup returns CDR1 SGHRS and CDR2 YFSETQ. V gave up 0 bases and J gave up 7 bases; unmatched junction bases: 13. CDR3 size: 16 residues.

This clonotype was seen more than once but under ten times. The V and J genes are TRBV6-1 and TRBJ2-1, with D uncertain. Germline lookup yields CDR1 MNHNS and CDR2 SASEGT. V was trimmed by 0 bases and J by 10 bases, leaving 1 base between them. This CDR3 comprises 10 residues. In DNA form, the CDR3 reads TGTGCCAGCAGTGAAGCGGAGCAGTTCTTC. As protein: CASSEAEQFF.

At least ten counts were recorded for this clonotype. The rearrangement links TRBV20-1 to TRBJ2-1, with a tentative D call TRBD1 (6 bases). Trimming shortened V by 3 bases and J by 8 bases, and 20 bases separated the two germline ends. The CDR3 consists of 15 residues. Per the germline V gene, CDR1 is DFQATT and CDR2 is SNEGSKA (reference sequence). CDR3 amino acids: CSASPTIGQIDEQFF. DNA for the CDR3: TGCAGTGCTAGTCCCACCATAGGACAGATCGATGAGCAGTTCTTC.

This clonotype was picked up a small number of times. The chain links TRBV15 to TRBJ2-2, with a weak D call TRBD1 (6 bases). The CDR3 is 16 amino acids. Germline lookup yields CDR1 LNHNV and CDR2 YYDKDF (reference sequence). The V end lost 4 bases, the J end lost 5 bases, and 17 bases lay between the germline ends. In nucleotides, the CDR3 is TGTGCCACCAGCAACCCCTGGGGGCCTGGGACCGGGGAGCTGTTTTTT. Protein: CATSNPWGPGTGELFF.